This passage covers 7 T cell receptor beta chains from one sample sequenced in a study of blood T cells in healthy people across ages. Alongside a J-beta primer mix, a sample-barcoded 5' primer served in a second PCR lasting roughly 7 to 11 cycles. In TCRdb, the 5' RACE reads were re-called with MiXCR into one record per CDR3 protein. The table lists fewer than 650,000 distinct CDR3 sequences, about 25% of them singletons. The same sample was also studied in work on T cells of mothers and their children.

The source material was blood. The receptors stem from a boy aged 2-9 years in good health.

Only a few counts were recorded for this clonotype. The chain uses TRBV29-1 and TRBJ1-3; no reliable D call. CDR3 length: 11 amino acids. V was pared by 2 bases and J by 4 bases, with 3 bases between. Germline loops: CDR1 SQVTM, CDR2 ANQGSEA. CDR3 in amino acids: CSVEQGNTIYF. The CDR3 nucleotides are TGCAGCGTTGAACAGGGAAACACCATATATTTT.

The CDR3 sequence is CASSLTAFNEKLFF. CDR3 nucleotide sequence: TGTGCCAGCAGTTTAACCGCCTTTAATGAAAAACTGTTTTTT. The V and J genes are TRBV12-3 or TRBV12-4 and TRBJ1-4; D is unclear. V lost 2 bases, J lost 4 bases, and 8 bases lay in between. This CDR3 is built from 14 residues.

The CDR3 here is CSGPEGSVTLYEQYF. The CDR3 nucleotides are TGCAGTGGTCCAGAGGGAAGTGTGACCCTTTACGAGCAGTACTTC. The rearrangement uses TRBV20-1 and TRBJ2-7; D is perhaps TRBD2 (5 bases). Germline V gives CDR1 DFQATT, CDR2 SNEGSKA (reference sequence). The ends were cut back, 7 bases at V and 4 bases at J, with 23 bases in the middle. This CDR3 is 15 amino acids long.

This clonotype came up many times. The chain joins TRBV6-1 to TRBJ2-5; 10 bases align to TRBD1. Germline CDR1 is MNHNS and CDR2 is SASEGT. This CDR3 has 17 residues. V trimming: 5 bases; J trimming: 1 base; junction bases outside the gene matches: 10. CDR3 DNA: TGTGCCAGCAGTCCAGGATGGGACAGGGGTACCCAAGAGACCCAGTACTTC. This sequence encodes CASSPGWDRGTQETQYF.

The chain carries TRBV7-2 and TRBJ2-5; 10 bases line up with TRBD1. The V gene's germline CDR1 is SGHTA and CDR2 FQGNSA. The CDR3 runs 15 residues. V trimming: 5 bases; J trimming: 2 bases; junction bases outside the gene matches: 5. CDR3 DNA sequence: TGTGCCAGCAGCCTGGACAGGGGGTGGCAAGAGACCCAGTACTTC. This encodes CASSLDRGWQETQYF.

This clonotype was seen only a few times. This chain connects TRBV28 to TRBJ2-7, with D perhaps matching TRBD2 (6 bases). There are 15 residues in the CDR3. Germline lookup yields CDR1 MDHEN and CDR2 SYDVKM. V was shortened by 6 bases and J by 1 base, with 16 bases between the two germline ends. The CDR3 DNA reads TGTGCCAGCAGGGCCCTGGGCGGAGGGTCCTACGAGCAGTACTTC. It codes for CASRALGGGSYEQYF.

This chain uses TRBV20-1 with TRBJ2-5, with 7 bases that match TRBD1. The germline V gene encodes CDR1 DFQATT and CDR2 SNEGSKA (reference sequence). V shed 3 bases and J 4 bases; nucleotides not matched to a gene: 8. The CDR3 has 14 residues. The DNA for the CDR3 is TGCAGTGCTAGGGGGTACAGGGGCGTAGAGACCCAGTACTTC. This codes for CSARGYRGVETQYF.